These T cell receptor beta chains were read from a single sample in a study of vaccination and CD4 T cells after COVID-19. TCRdb fed the PCR reads into MiXCR, producing one record per CDR3 protein. The sample contains about 11,000 distinct CDR3 sequences, over 25% of which appear only once. These receptors' antigens are unknown. This sample comprised CD4+ T cells from blood, cultured in vitro, obtained after SARS-CoV-2 vaccination. These TCRs come from a human donor who had recovered from COVID-19. CDR3s include the opening cysteine and the closing phenylalanine or tryptophan. Each record gives: CDR3 length, D gene, V gene, clone size, J gene, CDR3 protein, CDR3 DNA. D genes are given only for firm matches. Clone size is shown for a subset of rows, as once, few, many or a class of expanded clone.

15	-	TRBV28	-	TRBJ1-5	CASSLGGHSNQPQHF	TGTGCCAGCAGTTTAGGTGGACATAGCAATCAGCCCCAGCATTTT
13	-	TRBV28	-	TRBJ2-5	CASSLGAQETQYF	TGTGCCAGCAGCCTCGGGGCACAAGAGACCCAGTACTTC
15	TRBD1	TRBV25-1	-	TRBJ2-5	CASSEARGRVETQYF	TGTGCCAGCAGTGAGGCCAGGGGGCGCGTAGAGACCCAGTACTTC
14	TRBD1	TRBV19	-	TRBJ2-7	CASSRQGLGYEQYF	TGTGCCAGTAGCCGACAGGGTTTGGGGTACGAGCAGTACTTC
14	TRBD1	TRBV28	few	TRBJ1-1	CASSTTGGGTEAFF	TGTGCCAGCAGTACGACAGGGGGCGGGACTGAAGCTTTCTTT
18	-	TRBV7-2	few	TRBJ1-1	CASSLAYPSRIMNTEAFF	TGTGCCAGCAGCTTAGCGTACCCTTCGAGGATTATGAACACTGAAGCTTTCTTT
12	-	TRBV24-1	few	TRBJ1-5	CATSDLGQPQHF	TGTGCCACCAGTGATTTAGGTCAGCCCCAGCATTTT
16	TRBD1	TRBV19	-	TRBJ1-3	CASSTRGGSAGNTIYF	TGTGCCAGTAGTACCCGAGGGGGCTCAGCTGGAAACACCATATATTTT
17	TRBD1	TRBV28	-	TRBJ2-6	CASGSGQPSSGANVLTF	TGTGCCAGCGGTTCGGGACAGCCAAGCTCTGGGGCCAACGTCCTGACTTTC
14	-	TRBV20-1	-	TRBJ2-3	CSCRAPRSTDTQYF	TGCAGCTGCAGAGCCCCTAGGTCGACAGATACGCAGTATTTT
16	-	TRBV7-2	-	TRBJ2-3	CASSPQGHRRPDTQYF	TGTGCCAGCAGCCCTCAAGGGCACCGACGGCCGGATACGCAGTATTTT
16	-	TRBV7-2	-	TRBJ1-2	CASRSIRDTPNYGYTF	TGTGCCAGCAGATCTATCCGGGACACACCTAACTATGGCTACACCTTC
13	TRBD1	TRBV28	once	TRBJ2-7	CASGTGGFYEQYF	TGTGCCAGCGGGACAGGGGGCTTTTACGAGCAGTACTTC
17	-	TRBV20-1	-	TRBJ2-2	CSARDQAGTRRNGELFF	TGCAGTGCTAGAGATCAGGCCGGGACTCGACGAAACGGGGAGCTGTTTTTT
13	-	TRBV28	-	TRBJ2-1	CASSAGRNREQFF	TGTGCCAGCAGCGCGGGACGAAATAGGGAGCAGTTCTTC
13	TRBD1	TRBV6-1	-	TRBJ1-2	CASSPPTDRGFVF	TGTGCCAGCAGCCCCCCCACGGACAGGGGATTTGTCTTC
16	-	TRBV4-3	-	TRBJ2-7	CASSQSSQVSSYEQYF	TGCGCCAGCAGTCAATCGAGTCAGGTGAGCTCCTACGAGCAGTACTTC
14	-	TRBV20-1	-	TRBJ1-6	CSGRRGDRDSPLHF	TGCAGTGGCCGCCGAGGGGATCGGGACTCACCCCTCCACTTT
16	TRBD1	TRBV7-2	-	TRBJ2-2	CASSLQTRGYTGELFF	TGTGCCAGCAGCTTACAAACCAGGGGGTACACCGGGGAGCTGTTTTTT
14	-	TRBV7-2	few	TRBJ2-1	CASSPRQTYNEQFF	TGTGCCAGCAGCCCCCGACAGACCTACAATGAGCAGTTCTTC
18	-	TRBV9	-	TRBJ2-6	CASSVVPGTSSGANVLTF	TGTGCCAGCAGCGTAGTCCCAGGGACCAGCTCTGGGGCCAACGTCCTGACTTTC
17	TRBD2	TRBV4-3	-	TRBJ2-7	CASSQVSGLAGIYEQYF	TGCGCCAGCAGCCAAGTCTCCGGACTAGCGGGGATCTACGAGCAGTACTTC
17	TRBD1	TRBV20-1	medium-sized	TRBJ1-2	CSASLPFGQGRNYGYTF	TGCAGTGCTAGTCTCCCTTTTGGACAGGGTCGGAACTATGGCTACACCTTC
14	-	TRBV15	few	TRBJ2-7	CATSIVRGSYEQYF	TGTGCCACCAGCATCGTGCGGGGCTCCTACGAGCAGTACTTC
13	-	TRBV28	-	TRBJ1-5	CASRIEGIQPQHF	TGTGCCAGCAGGATCGAGGGTATTCAGCCCCAGCATTTT
16	-	TRBV6-1	-	TRBJ2-7	CASSLAGVEGTYEQYF	TGTGCCAGCAGCCTCGCAGGGGTGGAGGGAACCTACGAGCAGTACTTC
12	-	TRBV7-2	-	TRBJ1-4	CASSFVTGGLFF	TGTGCCAGCAGCTTTGTCACGGGGGGGCTGTTTTTT
12	-	TRBV7-2	few	TRBJ1-1	CASSFLHTEAFF	TGTGCCAGCAGCTTCCTACACACTGAAGCTTTCTTT
15	-	TRBV6-2/TRBV6-3	few	TRBJ2-3	CASRLSLRVVDTQYF	TGTGCCAGCAGACTCAGTCTCAGGGTAGTAGATACGCAGTATTTT
14	-	TRBV20-1	-	TRBJ2-7	CSARDKTSRAEQYF	TGCAGTGCTAGAGATAAGACTAGTCGGGCCGAGCAGTACTTC
17	TRBD2	TRBV20-1	-	TRBJ2-3	CSARDVTKPGLGDTQYF	TGCAGTGCTAGAGATGTGACGAAGCCGGGACTAGGAGATACGCAGTATTTT
17	TRBD1	TRBV6-2/TRBV6-3	medium-sized	TRBJ2-2	CASSPSRQGLGAGELFF	TGTGCCAGCAGTCCCTCCCGACAGGGTCTGGGTGCGGGGGAGCTGTTTTTT
14	TRBD2	TRBV20-1	-	TRBJ2-7	CSAPATGGPYEQYF	TGCAGTGCGCCTGCGACGGGAGGCCCCTACGAGCAGTACTTC
16	-	TRBV18	-	TRBJ1-6	CASSPERNSYNSPLHF	TGTGCCAGCTCACCCGAGAGGAACTCCTATAATTCACCCCTCCACTTT
15	-	TRBV7-2	few	TRBJ1-5	CASSLLGSTHQPQHF	TGTGCCAGCAGCTTACTGGGCTCAACCCATCAGCCCCAGCATTTT
15	-	TRBV30	-	TRBJ1-6	CAWNPTGPGRSPLHF	TGTGCCTGGAACCCCACCGGGCCAGGGCGATCACCCCTCCACTTT
12	-	TRBV28	few	TRBJ1-2	CASSFGGYGYTF	TGTGCCAGCAGTTTCGGGGGCTATGGCTACACCTTC
15	-	TRBV11-3	-	TRBJ2-1	CASSLNPGVYNEQFF	TGTGCCAGCAGCTTAAACCCGGGGGTATACAATGAGCAGTTCTTC
14	-	TRBV14	-	TRBJ2-7	CASSPGTFLHEQYF	TGTGCCAGCAGCCCCGGGACATTCCTGCACGAGCAGTACTTC
16	-	TRBV5-1	few	TRBJ2-7	CASSFQGADSPYEQYF	TGCGCCAGCAGCTTTCAAGGGGCGGACAGTCCCTACGAGCAGTACTTC
12	TRBD2	TRBV28	few	TRBJ2-5	CASSQLAETQYF	TGTGCCAGCAGCCAACTAGCGGAGACCCAGTACTTC
13	-	TRBV20-1	-	TRBJ1-5	CSVVRQADQPQHF	TGCAGTGTCGTACGACAGGCCGATCAGCCCCAGCATTTT
16	-	TRBV4-3	few	TRBJ2-2	CASSQDQPQGTGELFF	TGCGCCAGCAGCCAAGATCAGCCTCAGGGGACCGGGGAGCTGTTTTTT